This entry concerns a single T cell receptor beta chain. Its binding antigen is unknown. Base qualities are not recorded, but no much larger clone differs from it by a single base. Trimming takes 7 bases from V and 3 bases from J, and the germline ends sit 10 bases apart. From the cysteine through the phenylalanine, the CDR3 covers 13 amino acids. The sequence is cut down to CDR3 DNA, 39 bases in frame from base 1. The CDR1 and CDR2 encoded by the germline V gene are LGHNT and FRNRAP. The data belong to a study of OX40 agonist ivuxolimab in advanced cancers. As for the study more broadly: Ivuxolimab was an agonistic, fully human IgG2 monoclonal antibody directed against OX40 (CD134), a costimulatory receptor. Prior anti-PD-1, anti-PD-L1 or anti-CTLA-4 therapy was permitted, and checkpoint inhibitors had been received by less than 45% of dose-escalation patients. Among the roughly 52 dose-escalation patients, approximately 20 had hepatocellular carcinoma, roughly 15 melanoma, 9 renal cell carcinoma and 9 head and neck cancer. Intravenous ivuxolimab was administered to patients every 2 weeks at six dose levels: 0.01, 0.1, 0.3, 1.5, 3 and 10 mg/kg. In the dose-escalation cohort, more than 75% of patients were male, and the mean age was around 60 years, with a range of roughly 20 to 80. The monotherapy dose-escalation portion (N of about 57 patients) of the phase I ivuxolimab trial is reported in the paper. The purpose of peripheral TCRbeta sequencing was to test whether ivuxolimab changed TCR sequence diversity and led to clonal T-cell expansion. Partial responses occurred in three dose-escalation patients, of whom one had hepatocellular carcinoma and two had cutaneous melanoma. Here is what the overall study found, with its caveats: Partial responders in the 0.1-3.0 mg/kg groups had among the lowest normalized peripheral clonal expansion, especially among CD8+ T cells. Which antigens the clonally expanded peripheral T cells were specific for was not determined. Clonal expansion of both CD4+ and CD8+ blood T cells was observed from baseline to week 6 at doses 0.1 to 3.0 mg/kg. Low levels of normalized T-cell clonal expansion were also seen in some patients who did not respond. On average, CD8+ T cells showed more expanded clones than CD4+ T cells after ivuxolimab.

The trial excluded patients who had a history of autoimmune disease or were on systemic immunosuppression. Peripheral blood for TCR sequencing was collected from all dose cohorts at baseline, on cycle 4 day 1, and on cycle 7 day 1. Samples came from an open-label, multicenter, first-in-human phase I dose-escalation trial of ivuxolimab. Adults with locally advanced or metastatic melanoma, renal cell carcinoma, hepatocellular carcinoma or head and neck squamous cell carcinoma were enrolled in the trial. CD4+ and CD8+ T cells were sorted separately from peripheral blood before TCR sequencing. For sequencing of the TCRbeta CDR3 region, genomic DNA was extracted from the sorted cells. The immunoSEQ Assay was used to sequence the TCRbeta CDR3 regions. As stored in TCRdb, this immuneACCESS dataset retains in-frame rearrangements with V and J assigned. A fraction of the clones does not appear; measured against another copy, unresolved V genes explain less than half of the discrepancy, and the remainder lacks a known reason. This sample has approximately 12,000 clones in its table, and over 80% of those were observed once. The top ten constitute over 9.5% of the sample.

The chain couples TRBV12-5 to TRBJ2-1; D gene: possibly TRBD1, on 6 matching bases. The source was CD4+ or CD8+ T cells sorted from blood, collected in a trial of the OX40 agonist ivuxolimab. The clonotype was recovered from an adult with an advanced solid tumor such as melanoma, head and neck, liver or kidney cancer. The CDR3 in this case is CASAPDSYNEQFF. The sequenced DNA: TGTGCTAGTGCCCCGGACAGCTACAATGAGCAGTTCTTC.